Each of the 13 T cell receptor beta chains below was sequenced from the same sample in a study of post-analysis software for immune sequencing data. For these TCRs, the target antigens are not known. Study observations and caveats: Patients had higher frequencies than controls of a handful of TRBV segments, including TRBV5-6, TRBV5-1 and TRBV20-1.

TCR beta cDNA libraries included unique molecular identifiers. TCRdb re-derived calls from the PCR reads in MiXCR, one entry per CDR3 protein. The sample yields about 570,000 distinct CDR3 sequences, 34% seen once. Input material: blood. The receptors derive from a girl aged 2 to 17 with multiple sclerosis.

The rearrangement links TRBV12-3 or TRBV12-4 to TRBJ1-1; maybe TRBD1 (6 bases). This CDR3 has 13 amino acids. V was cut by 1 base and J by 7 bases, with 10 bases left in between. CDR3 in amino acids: CASSLDRTVEAFF. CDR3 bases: TGTGCCAGCAGTTTAGATCGGACAGTTGAAGCTTTCTTT.

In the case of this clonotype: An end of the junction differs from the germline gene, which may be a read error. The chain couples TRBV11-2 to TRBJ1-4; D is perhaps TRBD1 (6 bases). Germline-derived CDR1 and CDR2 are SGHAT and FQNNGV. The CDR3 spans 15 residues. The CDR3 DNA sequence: TGTGCCGGCAGCTTGTTCGGACAGAAAAATGAAAAACTGTTTTTT. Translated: CAGSLFGQKNEKLFF.

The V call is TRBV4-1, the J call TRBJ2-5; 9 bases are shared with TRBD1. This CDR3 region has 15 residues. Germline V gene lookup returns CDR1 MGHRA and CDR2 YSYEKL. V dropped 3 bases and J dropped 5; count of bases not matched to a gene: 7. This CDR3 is CASSHTDRGIETQYF. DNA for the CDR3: TGCGCCAGCAGCCACACGGACAGGGGAATCGAGACCCAGTACTTC.

CDR3: CASSQVGSELFF. CDR3 in DNA: TGCGCCAGCAGCCAAGTAGGATCGGAACTGTTTTTT. The chain employs TRBV4-1 and TRBJ1-4, with unresolved D. Germline-derived CDR1 and CDR2 are MGHRA and YSYEKL. This CDR3 has 12 residues. V gave up 1 base and J gave up 12 bases, with 9 bases separating them.

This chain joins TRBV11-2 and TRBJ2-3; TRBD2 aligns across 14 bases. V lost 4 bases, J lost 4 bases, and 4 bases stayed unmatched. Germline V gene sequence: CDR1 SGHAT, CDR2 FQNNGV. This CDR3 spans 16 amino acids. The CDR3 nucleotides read TGTGCCAGCAGCTCGGGACTAGCGGGGGTGGCAGATACGCAGTATTTT. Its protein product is CASSSGLAGVADTQYF.

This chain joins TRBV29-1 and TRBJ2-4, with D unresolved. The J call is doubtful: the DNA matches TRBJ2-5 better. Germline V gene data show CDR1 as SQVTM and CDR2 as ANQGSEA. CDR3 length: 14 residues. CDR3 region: CSVSQRLKKETQYF. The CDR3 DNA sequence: TGCAGCGTTTCCCAGAGACTGAAGAAAGAGACCCAGTACTTC.

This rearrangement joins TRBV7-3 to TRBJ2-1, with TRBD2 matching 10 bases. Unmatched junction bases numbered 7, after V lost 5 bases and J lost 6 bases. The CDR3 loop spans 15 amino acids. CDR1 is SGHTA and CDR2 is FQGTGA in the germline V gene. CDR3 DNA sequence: TGTGCCAGCAGCCCGAGCGGGGGGGCCGTCAATGAGCAGTTCTTC. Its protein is CASSPSGGAVNEQFF.

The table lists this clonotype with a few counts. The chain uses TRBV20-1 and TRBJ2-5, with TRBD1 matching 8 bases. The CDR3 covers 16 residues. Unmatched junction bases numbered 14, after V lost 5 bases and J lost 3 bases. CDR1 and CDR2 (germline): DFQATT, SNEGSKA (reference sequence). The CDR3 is CSARTTEAGGKETQYF. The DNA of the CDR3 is TGCAGTGCTCGGACCACCGAGGCAGGGGGCAAAGAGACCCAGTACTTC.

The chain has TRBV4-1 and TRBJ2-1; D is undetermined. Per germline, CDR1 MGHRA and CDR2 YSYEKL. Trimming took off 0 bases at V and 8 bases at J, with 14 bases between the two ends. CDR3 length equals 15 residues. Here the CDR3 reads CASSQEWALPHEQFF. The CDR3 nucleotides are TGCGCCAGCAGCCAAGAATGGGCCCTCCCGCATGAGCAGTTCTTC.

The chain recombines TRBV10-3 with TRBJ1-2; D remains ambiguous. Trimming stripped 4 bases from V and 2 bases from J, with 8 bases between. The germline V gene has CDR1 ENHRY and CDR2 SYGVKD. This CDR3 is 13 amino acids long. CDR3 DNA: TGTGCCATCAGTGTCAACAGCAACTATGGCTACACCTTC. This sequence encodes CAISVNSNYGYTF.

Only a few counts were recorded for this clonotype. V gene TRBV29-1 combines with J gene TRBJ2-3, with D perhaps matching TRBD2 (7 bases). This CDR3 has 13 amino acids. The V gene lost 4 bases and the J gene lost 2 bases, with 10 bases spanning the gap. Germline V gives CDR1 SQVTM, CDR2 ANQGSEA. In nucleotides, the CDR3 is TGCAGCGTTGCAGCGGGACACACAGATACGCAGTATTTT. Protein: CSVAAGHTDTQYF.

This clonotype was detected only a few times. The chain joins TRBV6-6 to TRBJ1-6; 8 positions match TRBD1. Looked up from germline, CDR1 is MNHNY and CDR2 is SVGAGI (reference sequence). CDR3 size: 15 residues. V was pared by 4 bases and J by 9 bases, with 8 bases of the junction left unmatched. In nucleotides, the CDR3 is TGTGCCAGCAGTTCCCTGGACAGGGTACGTTCACCCCTCCACTTT. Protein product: CASSSLDRVRSPLHF.

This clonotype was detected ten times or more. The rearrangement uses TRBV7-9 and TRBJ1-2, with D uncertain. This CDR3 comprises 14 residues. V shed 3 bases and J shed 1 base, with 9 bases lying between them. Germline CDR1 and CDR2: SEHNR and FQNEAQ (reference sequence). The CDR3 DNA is TGTGCCAGCAGCTTGACCGGTGGTAACTATGGCTACACCTTC. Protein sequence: CASSLTGGNYGYTF.